The T cell receptor (beta chain) under discussion was sequenced for a study of blood T cell repertoires in COVID-19. Study overall: Donors in the United States, Italy and Spain gave samples during acute or convalescent COVID-19. In each case, the material was cDNA or gDNA derived from T cells, B-cell-depleted T cells, or PBMCs.

This CDR3 has 16 residues. Germline V gene sequence: CDR1 LGHDT, CDR2 YNNKEL (reference sequence). V lost 0 bases, J lost 9 bases, and 6 bases stayed unmatched. The authors' processing: Using reference gene primer amplification, nucleated cell counts were estimated. Here immunoSEQ multiplex PCR was the method, and the copy in TCRdb shows in-frame clones only, minus some. From that table come the V and J calls and clone size; the DNA was used to work out D and trimming. Here the sample spans 190,000 or so clones, more than 75% being singletons. The sequence derives from a woman aged 18-29 years who had recovered from COVID-19. The chain couples TRBV3-1 (or the pseudogene TRBV3-2) to TRBJ2-1, with 12 bases lining up with TRBD2. Sequences were obtained from peripheral blood. The CDR3 region is CASSQDRLAGVIEQFF. The CDR3 region has the DNA TGTGCCAGCAGCCAAGATCGACTAGCGGGAGTGATTGAGCAGTTCTTC.